This T cell receptor beta chain emerged from a study of CD8 T cells in ankylosing spondylitis. The TCR beta libraries were generated through quantitative 5'-RACE incorporating molecular barcodes. A single record per CDR3 protein comes from TCRdb applying MiXCR to the 5' RACE reads. The sample lists a few hundred thousand distinct CDR3 sequences, about 20% occurring once. This clonotype has only a few counts. This CDR3 has 14 amino acids. V lost 3 bases, J lost 4 bases, and 5 bases stayed unmatched. The sequenced material came from blood, either unsorted or a sorted T cell fraction (not recorded which). The chain couples TRBV12-3 or TRBV12-4 to TRBJ1-2; 7 bases align to TRBD1. The receptor was derived from a male donor with ankylosing spondylitis or in good health (not recorded which). CDR3 DNA sequence: TGTGCCAGCAGTTTGACAGGGTACGGCTATGGCTACACCTTC. It encodes CASSLTGYGYGYTF.